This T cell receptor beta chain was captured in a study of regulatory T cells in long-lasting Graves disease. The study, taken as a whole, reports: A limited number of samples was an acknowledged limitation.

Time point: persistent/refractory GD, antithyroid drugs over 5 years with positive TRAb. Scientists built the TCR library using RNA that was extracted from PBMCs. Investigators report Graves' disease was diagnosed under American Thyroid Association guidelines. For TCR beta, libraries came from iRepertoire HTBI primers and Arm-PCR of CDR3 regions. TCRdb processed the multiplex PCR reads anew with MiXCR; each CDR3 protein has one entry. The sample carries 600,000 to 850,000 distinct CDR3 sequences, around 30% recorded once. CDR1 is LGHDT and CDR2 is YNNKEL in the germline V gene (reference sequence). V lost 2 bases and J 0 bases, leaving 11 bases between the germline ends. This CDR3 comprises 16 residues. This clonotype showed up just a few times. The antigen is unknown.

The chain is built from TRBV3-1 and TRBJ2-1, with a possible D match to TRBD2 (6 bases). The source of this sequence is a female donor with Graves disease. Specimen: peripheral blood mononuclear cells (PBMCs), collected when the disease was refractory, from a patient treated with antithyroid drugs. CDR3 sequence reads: CASSQNLAPSYNEQFF. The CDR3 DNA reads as TGTGCCAGCAGCCAAAATCTAGCGCCCTCCTACAATGAGCAGTTCTTC.